These T cell receptor beta chains were read from a single sample in a study of control samples from healthy donors and cancer patients. Only in-frame clones appear in the TCRdb table, and some are missing; sequencing was by immunoSEQ multiplex PCR. The sample includes over 100,000 clones, less than 95% of them seen just once. Sequencing was done on a sample of blood. These receptors were taken from a human donor in good health. The donor label of this sample is uncertain. Each CDR3 is given with its conserved first and last residue. D genes are given only for firm matches. Part of the rows lack a size; the others show once, few, many or a class for expanded clones.

D	V	J	size	DNA	CDR3
TRBD1	TRBV30	TRBJ1-1	.	TGTGCCTGGAGTGTAGGGGGCCGGGTAGCTTTCTTT	CAWSVGGRVAFF
.	TRBV5-1	TRBJ2-1	.	TGCGCCAGCAGCTTGGGACCCGGGGGATACAATGAGCAGTTCTTC	CASSLGPGGYNEQFF
.	TRBV3-1/TRBV3-2	TRBJ2-3	.	TGTGCCAGCAGCCCTCAAAGGGCAGATACGCAGTATTTT	CASSPQRADTQYF
TRBD1	TRBV4-1	TRBJ1-6	.	TGCGCCAGCAGCCACTTGCACCCGGGACAGAGGATTAATTCACCCCTCCACTTT	CASSHLHPGQRINSPLHF
.	TRBV9	TRBJ2-5	once	TGTGCCAGCAGCCCAGGGGCCGGGGTAGAGACCCAGTACTTC	CASSPGAGVETQYF
.	TRBV5-6	TRBJ1-2	.	TGTGCCAGCAGCTTGGGGCTTGGATACTATGGCTACACCTTC	CASSLGLGYYGYTF
.	TRBV3-1/TRBV3-2	TRBJ1-4	once	TGTGCCAGCAGCAAACAGGGATTTTCTAATGAAAAACTGTTTTTT	CASSKQGFSNEKLFF
TRBD1	TRBV2	TRBJ2-7	few	TGTGCCAGCAGTGAATTAGGGACAGGGACGGGGGAGCAGTACTTC	CASSELGTGTGEQYF
.	TRBV10-2	TRBJ1-1	.	TGCGCCAGCAGTGAGGGGAGTCTAACTGAAGCTTTCTTT	CASSEGSLTEAFF
TRBD1	TRBV15	TRBJ1-2	.	TGTGCCACCAGCAGGGGCGGGACAGCAGATGGCTACACCTTC	CATSRGGTADGYTF
.	TRBV29-1	TRBJ1-2	.	TGCAGCGTAGACCGGGACGGGAACTATGGCTACACCTTC	CSVDRDGNYGYTF
.	TRBV28	TRBJ1-5	once	TGTGCCAGCAGCCCAAATATTCGTCAGCCCCAGCATTTT	CASSPNIRQPQHF
.	TRBV6-6	TRBJ2-1	.	TGTGCCAGCAGTCACCCCAGAGGTGAGCAGTTCTTC	CASSHPRGEQFF
.	TRBV6-5	TRBJ1-5	.	TGTGCCAGCAGTTACTCCTGGGATCAGCCCCAGCATTTT	CASSYSWDQPQHF
TRBD1	TRBV27	TRBJ1-5	.	TGTGCCAGCAGTTCAGGACAGGGTGGTCAGCCCCAGCATTTT	CASSSGQGGQPQHF
.	TRBV27	TRBJ1-6	.	TGTGCCAGCGGCCCCACGTACATTGGGGGTTCACCCCTCCACTTT	CASGPTYIGGSPLHF
.	TRBV6-4	TRBJ2-1	few	TGTGCCAGCAGTGGGACAGATAACAATGAGCAGTTCTTC	CASSGTDNNEQFF
TRBD1	TRBV5-1	TRBJ1-2	.	TGCGCCAGCAGCCGCGTCGGGGGACAGGGACGCTATGGCTACACCTTC	CASSRVGGQGRYGYTF
.	TRBV11-2	TRBJ1-5	.	TGTGCCAGCAGCTTAGGAAATCGGCAGCCCCAGCATTTT	CASSLGNRQPQHF
.	TRBV24-1	TRBJ1-4	once	TGTGCCACCAGTGATCCACGGACAGATGAAAAACTGTTTTTT	CATSDPRTDEKLFF
.	TRBV5-1	TRBJ2-2	.	TGCGCCAGCAGCTTGGAACAGGGTAGGCCCGGGGAGCTGTTTTTT	CASSLEQGRPGELFF
.	TRBV20-1	TRBJ2-3	.	TGCAGTGCTAGTCCCCCGGCAGTGAGAATCACAGATACGCAGTATTTT	CSASPPAVRITDTQYF
TRBD1	TRBV10-3	TRBJ2-5	once	TGTGCCACCAGGGCACAGGGGTCATCTGGGGAGACCCAGTACTTC	CATRAQGSSGETQYF
TRBD1	TRBV15	TRBJ1-6	.	TGTGCCACCAGCAGAAACCTCGGACAGGGAGGGTCACCCCTCCACTTT	CATSRNLGQGGSPLHF
.	TRBV3-1/TRBV3-2	TRBJ2-1	.	TGTGCCAGCAGCCAAGAAACACAGGGTGCACAGTTCTTC	CASSQETQGAQFF
.	TRBV10-3	TRBJ2-2	.	TGTGCCATCAGTTTCGTCCCCGCCCCCGGGGAGCTGTTTTTT	CAISFVPAPGELFF
.	TRBV6-6	TRBJ2-6	.	TGTGCCAGCAGTTACCGCTCTGGGGCCAACGTCCTGACTTTC	CASSYRSGANVLTF
.	TRBV6-5	TRBJ1-1	.	TGTGCCAGCAGTTACTCACACAGAAAGAACACTGAAGCTTTCTTT	CASSYSHRKNTEAFF
.	TRBV19	TRBJ1-2	.	TGTGCCAGTAGTCCAATCGCCAACCTAAACTATGGCTACACCTTC	CASSPIANLNYGYTF
.	TRBV2	TRBJ1-6	.	TGTGCCAGCATCGAACCTTATAATAATTCACCCCTCCACTTT	CASIEPYNNSPLHF
.	TRBV6-1	TRBJ1-2	.	TGTGCCAGCAGTGAACTTTGGGAGGGAAACTATGGCTACACCTTC	CASSELWEGNYGYTF
.	TRBV18	TRBJ2-7	.	TGTGCCAGCTCACCAGCCAGCCAATCCTACGAGCAGTACTTC	CASSPASQSYEQYF
TRBD1	TRBV20-1	TRBJ1-2	.	TGCAGTGCTAGTGGGCCGAGGGGGCGCGGCTATGGCTACACCTTC	CSASGPRGRGYGYTF
.	TRBV9	TRBJ1-6	.	TGTGCCAGCACTCCGACACCATATAATTCACCCCTCCACTTT	CASTPTPYNSPLHF
.	TRBV5-1	TRBJ1-1	.	TGCGCCAGCAGCACACCCTGGGGGGGTGAAGCTTTCTTT	CASSTPWGGEAFF
.	TRBV5-6	TRBJ2-2	.	TGTGCCAGCAGCCGGATGACACCTGGCGGGACCGGGGAGCTGTTTTTT	CASSRMTPGGTGELFF
.	TRBV6-2/TRBV6-3	TRBJ1-2	.	TGTGCCAGCAGCTCTTTAGGGACCAATAACTATGGCTACACCTTC	CASSSLGTNNYGYTF
.	TRBV6-5	TRBJ1-6	.	TGTGCCAGCAGATTGGAACAGGCAGATAATTCACCCCTCCACTTT	CASRLEQADNSPLHF
.	TRBV6-2/TRBV6-3	TRBJ2-1	.	TGTGCCAGCAGTTACAAACGGGGGTCTTTAAACGATGAGCAGTTCTTC	CASSYKRGSLNDEQFF
.	TRBV7-3	TRBJ1-2	.	TGTGCCAGCAGCCCCGGGACCGCTAACTATGGCTACACCTTC	CASSPGTANYGYTF
.	TRBV29-1	TRBJ1-5	.	TGCAGCGTTCGGGATATCAATCAGCCCCAGCATTTT	CSVRDINQPQHF
.	TRBV9	TRBJ2-7	.	TGTGCCAGCAGCGAAGGGGGGGGGCTCTACGAGCAGTACTTC	CASSEGGGLYEQYF
TRBD1	TRBV7-7	TRBJ2-1	.	TGTGCTAGCAGCACCGGGACAGCAGGTTTAGATGAGCAGTTCTTC	CASSTGTAGLDEQFF
TRBD1	TRBV18	TRBJ2-1	.	TGTGCCAGCTCACCAGGGACAGGGATCGGTGAGCAGTTCTTC	CASSPGTGIGEQFF
TRBD2	TRBV4-2	TRBJ2-7	.	TGTGCCAGCAGCCAAGAAACCGGGGGGGCCTTAACCTACGAGCAGTACTTC	CASSQETGGALTYEQYF
.	TRBV19	TRBJ2-1	.	TGTGCCAGTAGTCCCCCTACGGGGGAGTACAATGAGCAGTTCTTC	CASSPPTGEYNEQFF
.	TRBV18	TRBJ2-2	.	TGTGCCAGCTCGGAAGCAGGGTACGACACCGGGGAGCTGTTTTTT	CASSEAGYDTGELFF
.	TRBV30	TRBJ2-3	once	TGTGCCTGGAGGGCAGGGGGGCGGGGCACAGATACGCAGTATTTT	CAWRAGGRGTDTQYF
.	TRBV29-1	TRBJ1-1	.	TGCAGCGTGGTTCAAAAAGGGCCCTTTGCTGAAGCTTTCTTT	CSVVQKGPFAEAFF
.	TRBV6-1	TRBJ1-4	.	TGTGCCAGCAGTGAAGCGCTCGAAAAACTGTTTTTT	CASSEALEKLFF
TRBD2	TRBV19	TRBJ2-2	.	TGTGCCAGTAGTATTACCTTGACGGGAGCGGGGGACACCGGGGAGCTGTTTTTT	CASSITLTGAGDTGELFF
TRBD2	TRBV29-1	TRBJ2-5	.	TGCAGCGTTGAAGGGGGGGGGCAAGAGACCCAGTACTTC	CSVEGGGQETQYF